This TCR beta chain appears in the sequencing data of a study of shared clonotypes between healthy human individuals. Study results and limitations: In a few donors, approximately 5% of naive CD4 clonotypes appeared in common.

The method was immunoSEQ multiplex PCR; TCRdb's version includes in-frame clones alone and lacks a portion of them. The sample consists of 950,000 to 1,100,000 clones, 70% to 80% of them appearing once. All of the donors resided in Nashville, Tennessee, and each was a Caucasian adult. Germline CDR1 is MGHRA and CDR2 is YSYEKL. This CDR3 spans 14 amino acids. This clone was counted a single time. Its matching antigen is unknown. The specimen was memory CD4+ T cells sorted from blood. The subset is: CD45RA-negative fraction. V is TRBV4-1 and J is TRBJ2-5; D remains ambiguous. Judging by the DNA end, TRBJ2-7 fits better; the J call may be wrong. The sequence was obtained from a man younger than 30 in good health. CDR3 sequence reads: CASSLGERNGEQYF. The DNA for the CDR3 is TGCGCCAGCAGCCTAGGAGAGAGGAACGGCGAGCAGTACTTC.